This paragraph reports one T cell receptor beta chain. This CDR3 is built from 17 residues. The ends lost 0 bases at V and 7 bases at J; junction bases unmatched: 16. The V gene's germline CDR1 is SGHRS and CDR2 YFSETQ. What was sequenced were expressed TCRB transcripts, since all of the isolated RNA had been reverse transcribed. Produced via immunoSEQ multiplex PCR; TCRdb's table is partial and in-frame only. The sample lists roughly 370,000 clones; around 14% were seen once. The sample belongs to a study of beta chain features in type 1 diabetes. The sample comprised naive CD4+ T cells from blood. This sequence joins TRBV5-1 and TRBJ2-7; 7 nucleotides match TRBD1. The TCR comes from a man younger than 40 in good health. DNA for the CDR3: TGCGCCAGCAGCTTGGGGATGGTCATTAAGACAGGGCAAGAGCAGTACTTC. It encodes CASSLGMVIKTGQEQYF.